Listed below are T cell receptor beta chains from one sample, sequenced in a study of blood T cells in healthy people across ages. From the 5' RACE reads, TCRdb called clonotypes with MiXCR, one entry per CDR3 protein. The sample has about 1 million distinct CDR3 sequences, less than 50% seen once. Material for sequencing was blood. Receptors were obtained from a woman aged 55 to 70 in good health. Each CDR3 is given with its conserved first and last residue. D genes are given only for firm matches. Size is omitted from some rows. Given values are once, few, many or a class for expanded clones.

j_call | v_call | clone_size | d_call | cdr3_nt | cdr3_aa
TRBJ2-5 | TRBV12-3/TRBV12-4 | few | . | TGTGCCAGCAGTTTCAAGAGGGGGGGGCAGACACAGACCCAGTACTTC | CASSFKRGGQTQTQYF
TRBJ2-3 | TRBV7-9 | . | TRBD1 | TGTGCCAGCGACCAGTACAGGGGATCTCCAGATACGCAGTATTTT | CASDQYRGSPDTQYF
TRBJ2-3 | TRBV12-3/TRBV12-4 | few | . | TGTGCCAGCCTCCAACAAACCACAGATACGCAGTATTTT | CASLQQTTDTQYF
TRBJ2-7 | TRBV18 | few | TRBD2 | TGTGCCAGCTCACCCGCCCCTAGCGGGAGCTACGAGCAGTACTTC | CASSPAPSGSYEQYF
TRBJ2-2 | TRBV29-1 | few | . | TGCAGCGTTGAAGATTTAAGAAACACCGGGGAGCTGTTTTTT | CSVEDLRNTGELFF
TRBJ1-2 | TRBV7-2 | few | . | TGTGCCAGCAGCCCACCAGGGCAGGGACGCTATGGCTACACCTTC | CASSPPGQGRYGYTF
TRBJ2-2 | TRBV24-1 | . | . | TGTGCCACCAGTGATCCCGGACACCGTGGGACGGACACCGGGGAGCTGTTTTTT | CATSDPGHRGTDTGELFF
TRBJ2-1 | TRBV24-1 | . | TRBD1 | TGTGCCACCAGTGATCCGTCCCCGGGACAGGGGGCCACCTCCTACAATGAGCAGTTCTTC | CATSDPSPGQGATSYNEQFF
TRBJ2-1 | TRBV24-1 | . | TRBD1 | TGTGCCACCAGTGATCCCCGAGACAGGGGGCCCCTCAATGAGCAGTTCTTC | CATSDPRDRGPLNEQFF
TRBJ1-4 | TRBV5-1 | . | . | TGCGCCAGCAGACCCTCAGGGCGAACTAATGAAAAACTGTTTTTT | CASRPSGRTNEKLFF
TRBJ2-5 | TRBV5-1 | . | . | TGCGCCAGCAGCGTGACAGCCCTACAGGAGACCCAGTACTTC | CASSVTALQETQYF
TRBJ2-5 | TRBV10-3 | . | . | TGTGCCATCACTGACCAAGATCAAGAGACCCAGTACTTC | CAITDQDQETQYF
TRBJ1-2 | TRBV5-1 | few | TRBD1 | TGCGCCAGCAGCAAGGACAGGGGGCCCTATGGCTACACCTTC | CASSKDRGPYGYTF
TRBJ2-7 | TRBV5-1 | . | TRBD2 | TGCGCCAGCAGCCAGACTAGCGGACCCTACAATGAGCAGTACTTC | CASSQTSGPYNEQYF
TRBJ2-5 | TRBV30 | few | . | TGTGCCTGGAGTCAGCAAGAGACCCAGTACTTC | CAWSQQETQYF
TRBJ2-7 | TRBV28 | many | TRBD2 | TGTGCCAGCAGTGAAGCGGGAGAGGCCGGGTCCTACGAGCAGTACTTC | CASSEAGEAGSYEQYF
TRBJ2-7 | TRBV28 | many | TRBD2 | TGTGCCAGCAGTTTTTCATCGGGGACTAGCTCCTACGAGCAGTACTTC | CASSFSSGTSSYEQYF
TRBJ2-7 | TRBV13 | few | TRBD1 | TGTGCCAGCAGCGAACAGGGGGCCTACGAGCAGTACTTC | CASSEQGAYEQYF
TRBJ2-3 | TRBV7-2 | few | . | TGTGCCAGCAGCTTACGCAGGGACTTCACAGATACGCAGTATTTT | CASSLRRDFTDTQYF
TRBJ1-5 | TRBV27 | . | . | TGTGCCAGCAGTTTAGTGGGAAATGGCAATCAGCCCCAGCATTTT | CASSLVGNGNQPQHF
TRBJ2-2 | TRBV5-1 | . | . | TGCGCCAGCAGCCGTGTACAGGGCGCGGACACCGGGGAGCTGTTTTTT | CASSRVQGADTGELFF
TRBJ2-3 | TRBV2 | . | TRBD2 | TGTGCCAGCAGTGTTGGCGGGAGTAGGACAGATACGCAGTATTTT | CASSVGGSRTDTQYF
TRBJ2-1 | TRBV7-2 | few | . | TGTGCCAGCAGCTTAGCGTCGGGACTTCTGAACAATGAGCAGTTCTTC | CASSLASGLLNNEQFF
TRBJ2-5 | TRBV29-1 | many | TRBD1 | TGCAGCGTGACAGGGGGGGAGACCCAGTACTTC | CSVTGGETQYF
TRBJ2-7 | TRBV10-2 | . | TRBD2 | TGCGCCAGCAGAGACTCAGGACTAGCGGGAGGGGGTGAGCAGTACTTC | CASRDSGLAGGGEQYF
TRBJ1-2 | TRBV6-6 | many | . | TGTGCCAGCAGTTACTCTGACTCCTATGGCTACACCTTC | CASSYSDSYGYTF
TRBJ1-2 | TRBV7-2 | few | . | TGTGCCAGCAGACCCGGGCCCCAGCAAGGCTACACCTTC | CASRPGPQQGYTF
TRBJ2-7 | TRBV5-1 | . | . | TGCGCCAGCAGATTACAAACGGGGTTCGAGCAGTACTTC | CASRLQTGFEQYF
TRBJ1-5 | TRBV29-1 | many | . | TGCAGCGCCGGTCAGGGGAACAATCAGCCCCAGCATTTT | CSAGQGNNQPQHF
TRBJ1-1 | TRBV13 | . | . | TGTGCCAGCAGCTTACTGGGCCCTGGGAACACTGAAGCTTTCTTT | CASSLLGPGNTEAFF
TRBJ1-2 | TRBV6-5 | . | . | TGTGCCAGCAGTTATGACGCAAACTATGGCTACACCTTC | CASSYDANYGYTF
TRBJ2-3 | TRBV25-1 | . | TRBD2 | TGTGCCAGCAGTGGCGACGCGGGAGTACACACAGATACGCAGTATTTT | CASSGDAGVHTDTQYF
TRBJ2-7 | TRBV12-3/TRBV12-4 | . | TRBD1 | TGTGCCAGCAGTTTAGGACAGGGTTTCGAGCAGTACTTC | CASSLGQGFEQYF